The TCR beta chain under discussion was sequenced for a study of T cells in Graves' hyperthyroidism and ophthalmopathy. Overall study context: Blood was drawn when the patient was first diagnosed and still untreated.

Amplified TCR beta CDR3 regions came from RNA transcripts. TCR CDR3 regions were first amplified by RT-PCR with HTBI primers. A single record per CDR3 protein comes from TCRdb applying MiXCR to the multiplex PCR reads. The repertoire holds about 840,000 distinct CDR3 sequences, with 38% as singletons. This CDR3 is built from 16 residues. CDR1 is SGHVT, CDR2 SQSDAQ, per germline. A note on this clonotype: The junction shows a germline mismatch at one end, possibly a read error.

The sequencing input was blood. The receptor was isolated from a young man with Graves' hyperthyroidism. The chain combines TRBV7-4 with TRBJ1-2, with TRBD1 identical over 9 bases. CDR3 in amino acids: CASSHGTGTFNYGYTF. The CDR3 DNA follows: TGCGCCAGCAGCCACGGGACAGGGACATTTAACTATGGCTACACCTTC.